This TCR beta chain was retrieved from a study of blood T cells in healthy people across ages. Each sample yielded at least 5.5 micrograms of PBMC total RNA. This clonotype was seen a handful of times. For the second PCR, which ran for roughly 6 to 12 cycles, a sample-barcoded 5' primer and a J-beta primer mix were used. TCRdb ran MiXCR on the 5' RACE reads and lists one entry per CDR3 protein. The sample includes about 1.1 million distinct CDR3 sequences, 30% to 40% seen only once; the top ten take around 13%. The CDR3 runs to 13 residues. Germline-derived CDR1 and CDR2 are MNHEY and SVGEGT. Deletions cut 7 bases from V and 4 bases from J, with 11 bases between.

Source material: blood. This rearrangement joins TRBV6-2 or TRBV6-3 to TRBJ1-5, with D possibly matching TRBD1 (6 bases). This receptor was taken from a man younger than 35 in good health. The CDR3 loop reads CASTGDINQPQHF. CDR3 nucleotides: TGTGCCAGCACCGGGGACATTAATCAGCCCCAGCATTTT.